This TCR beta chain was sequenced for a study of blood T cell repertoires in COVID-19. V trimming: 9 bases; J trimming: 9 bases; junction bases outside the gene matches: 7. Germline loops: CDR1 MNHNY, CDR2 SVGAGI (reference sequence). The CDR3 consists of 13 residues. Repertoires were generated with immunoSEQ multiplex PCR, while TCRdb's copy carries only in-frame clones and drops some. The table shows roughly 100,000 clones, with roughly 80% occurring only once. The TCR comes from a man aged 55-75 years with active or convalescent COVID-19. Specimen: peripheral blood. The chain joins TRBV6-6 to TRBJ2-1, with TRBD2 matching 11 bases. The chain's CDR3 is CASTTSGSGEQFF. The CDR3 bases are TGTGCCAGTACAACTAGCGGGAGCGGTGAGCAGTTCTTC.